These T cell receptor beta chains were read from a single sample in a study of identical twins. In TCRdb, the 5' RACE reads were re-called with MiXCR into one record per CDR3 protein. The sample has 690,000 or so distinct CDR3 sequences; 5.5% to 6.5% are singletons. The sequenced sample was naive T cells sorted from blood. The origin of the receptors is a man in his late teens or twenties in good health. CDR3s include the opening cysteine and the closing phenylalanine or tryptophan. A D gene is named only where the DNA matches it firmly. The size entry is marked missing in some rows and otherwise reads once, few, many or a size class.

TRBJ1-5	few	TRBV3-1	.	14	TGTGCCAGCAGCCAAGGATGGGACGATCAGCCCCAGCATTTT	CASSQGWDDQPQHF
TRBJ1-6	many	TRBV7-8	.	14	TGTGCCAGCAGCGTGGACTTATATAATTCACCCCTCCACTTT	CASSVDLYNSPLHF
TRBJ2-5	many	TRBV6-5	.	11	TGTGCCAGCGCCGTCAAAGAGACCCAGTACTTC	CASAVKETQYF
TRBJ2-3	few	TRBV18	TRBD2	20	TGTGCCAGCTCACAATTCGACAAAAGTTCTAGCGGGAGCCCCATGGATACGCAGTATTTT	CASSQFDKSSSGSPMDTQYF
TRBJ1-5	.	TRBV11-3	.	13	TGTGCCAGCAGCCGGGGGCTGGGTCAGCCCCAGCATTTT	CASSRGLGQPQHF
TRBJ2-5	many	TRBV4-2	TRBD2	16	TGTGCCAGCAGCCAAAAGGGACTAGCGGGAGGAGAGACCCAGTACTTC	CASSQKGLAGGETQYF
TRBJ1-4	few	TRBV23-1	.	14	TGCGCCAGCAGTCAGGCCGATGCCGCTGAAAAACTGTTTTTT	CASSQADAAEKLFF
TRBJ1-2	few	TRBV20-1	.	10	TGCAGTGCTTGGGCCTATGGCTACACCTTC	CSAWAYGYTF
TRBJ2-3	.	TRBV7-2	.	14	TGTGCCAGCAGCTTAAGTTCCGCGGGAGATACGCAGTATTTT	CASSLSSAGDTQYF
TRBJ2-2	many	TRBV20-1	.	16	TGCAGTGCTAGAGATCATCTGGGGCCCAACACCGGGGAGCTGTTTTTT	CSARDHLGPNTGELFF
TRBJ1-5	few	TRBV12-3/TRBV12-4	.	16	TGTGCCAGCAGTTCCCAGGGGCCTTATAGCAATCAGCCCCAGCATTTT	CASSSQGPYSNQPQHF
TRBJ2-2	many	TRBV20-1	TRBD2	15	TGCAGTGCTAGATCCCAGCGGGAGGTCCCCGGGGAGCTGTTTTTT	CSARSQREVPGELFF
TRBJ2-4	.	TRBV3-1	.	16	TGTGCCAGCAGCCTTACAGGACCCGGAGCCAAAAACATTCAGTACTTC	CASSLTGPGAKNIQYF
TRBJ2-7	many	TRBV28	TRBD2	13	TGTGCCATCAGAGCGGGAGGGCCAAGCGAGCAGTACTTC	CAIRAGGPSEQYF
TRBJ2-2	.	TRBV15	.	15	TGTGCCACCAGCAGAACAAGGGGAAACACCGGGGAGCTGTTTTTT	CATSRTRGNTGELFF
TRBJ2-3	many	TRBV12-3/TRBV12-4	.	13	TGTGCCAGCAGATCAGGGTTCACAGATACGCAGTATTTT	CASRSGFTDTQYF
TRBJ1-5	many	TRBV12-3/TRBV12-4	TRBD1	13	TGTGCCAGCACGGGACAGGGATCTCAGCCCCAGCATTTT	CASTGQGSQPQHF
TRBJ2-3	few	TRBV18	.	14	TGTGCCAGCTCACCACCGACTAATCGAGATACGCAGTATTTT	CASSPPTNRDTQYF
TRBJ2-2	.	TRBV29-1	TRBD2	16	TGCAGCGTTGAAGGGGCGCTAGCGGGAGTTTCAGGGGAGCTGTTTTTT	CSVEGALAGVSGELFF
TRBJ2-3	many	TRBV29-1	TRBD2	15	TGCAGCGTTCTCCGGACTAGCGAGAGCACAGATACGCAGTATTTT	CSVLRTSESTDTQYF
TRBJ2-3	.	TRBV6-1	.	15	TGTGCCAGCAGTGACCGGACAAGAAGCACAGATACGCAGTATTTT	CASSDRTRSTDTQYF
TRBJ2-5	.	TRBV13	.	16	TGTGCCAGCAGCTTAGTGGAGGGGGCGCACCAAGAGACCCAGTACTTC	CASSLVEGAHQETQYF
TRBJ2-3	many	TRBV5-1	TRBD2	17	TGCGCCAGCAGCTCGGGACTAGCGGTGGGTGTAACAGATACGCAGTATTTT	CASSSGLAVGVTDTQYF
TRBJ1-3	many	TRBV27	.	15	TGTGCCAGCAGTCCCCTATTAGAGTCTGGAAACACCATATATTTT	CASSPLLESGNTIYF
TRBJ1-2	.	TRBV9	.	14	TGTGCCAGCAGCGAACAGGCTACAGCAGGCGGCTACACCTTC	CASSEQATAGGYTF